This is a list of T cell receptor beta chains from one sample in a study of technical replicates of blood from a few donors. Sequenced by immunoSEQ multiplex PCR; TCRdb stores in-frame clones only, minus some. This sample has some 70,000 clones, with approximately 97% found just once. The sequencing input was T cells isolated from PBMCs. Source of these receptors: a human donor in good health. Each CDR3 is given with its conserved first and last residue. D genes are given only for firm matches. For some rows the clone size is stated as once, few or many, or as a class when expanded; others skip it.

v_call	j_call	d_call	clone_size	cdr3_nt	cdr3_aa
TRBV25-1	TRBJ2-5	NA	NA	TGTGCCAGCAGGGATCTACAGGGTCAAGAGACCCAGTACTTC	CASRDLQGQETQYF
TRBV28	TRBJ1-2	TRBD1	NA	TGTGCCAGCAGTTTGGGGACAGGGGGTTATAAGGGATATGGCTACACCTTC	CASSLGTGGYKGYGYTF
TRBV7-3	TRBJ1-1	NA	NA	TGTGCCAGCAGCCGAACAGGGTTGAACACTGAAGCTTTCTTT	CASSRTGLNTEAFF
TRBV7-3	TRBJ2-2	NA	few	TGTGCCAGCAGCTACCTGGGCTCCATAGGGGAGCTGTTTTTT	CASSYLGSIGELFF
TRBV23-1	TRBJ1-5	NA	once	TGCGCCAGCAGTCAATCTCCAGGGAAGCCCCAGCATTTT	CASSQSPGKPQHF
TRBV11-3	TRBJ2-3	TRBD1	NA	TGTGCCAGCAGCTTAGGAGCAGGGGGCATAGATACGCAGTATTTT	CASSLGAGGIDTQYF
TRBV29-1	TRBJ2-1	TRBD2	NA	TGCAGCGTTGGGAGCGGGAGCTCCTACAATGAGCAGTTCTTC	CSVGSGSSYNEQFF
TRBV6-5	TRBJ1-1	NA	NA	TGTGCCAGCAGTCTCGTTATCTTCGGTAACACTGAAGCTTTCTTT	CASSLVIFGNTEAFF
TRBV11-2	TRBJ1-4	TRBD1	NA	TGTGCCAGCAGCTTGACAGGGACTAATGAAAAACTGTTTTTT	CASSLTGTNEKLFF
TRBV2	TRBJ2-3	NA	NA	TGTGCCAGCCTCGATTTAGCAGATACGCAGTATTTT	CASLDLADTQYF
TRBV11-2	TRBJ2-1	NA	NA	TGTGCCAGCAGCGCACCGGTGAGGGAGTTCTTC	CASSAPVREFF
TRBV2	TRBJ2-7	TRBD1	NA	TGTGCCAGCAGTGAAGAGACAGGGGCTAAGCTTTACTTC	CASSEETGAKLYF
TRBV5-1	TRBJ2-2	TRBD2	NA	TGCGCCAGCAGCGTAACTAGCGGGAGGAACACCGGGGAGCTGTTTTTT	CASSVTSGRNTGELFF
TRBV28	TRBJ2-1	TRBD2	NA	TGTGCCAGCAGCCCACCTGGACTAGCGGGTGCCTCGGGCGAGCAGTTCTTC	CASSPPGLAGASGEQFF
TRBV9	TRBJ2-3	NA	NA	TGTGCCAGCAGCGTAGGAGGGGGAGTCAGCACAGATACGCAGTATTTT	CASSVGGGVSTDTQYF
TRBV7-9	TRBJ1-5	NA	NA	TGTGCCAGCAGGGGGGAGGGCAATCAGCCCCAGCATTTT	CASRGEGNQPQHF
TRBV25-1	TRBJ2-1	TRBD2	NA	TGTGCCAGCAGTGGAGGACTAGCGGGAGTAGGCAATGAGCAGTTCTTC	CASSGGLAGVGNEQFF
TRBV27	TRBJ1-2	NA	once	TGTGCCAGCAGTTTAAGAGGGGGTATTGTAAGCTATGGCTACACCTTC	CASSLRGGIVSYGYTF
TRBV5-1	TRBJ1-1	NA	once	TGCGCCAGCAGCTTGGGACAGCCTTACACTGAAGCTTTCTTT	CASSLGQPYTEAFF
TRBV10-1	TRBJ2-1	TRBD2	NA	TGCGCCCTACCAAGGCGACTAGCGGGTTACAATGAGCAGTTCTTC	CALPRRLAGYNEQFF
TRBV6-5	TRBJ1-1	NA	NA	TGTGCCAGCAGTTACAGTATCGGACTTGCGGGGACTGAAGCTTTCTTT	CASSYSIGLAGTEAFF
TRBV11-2	TRBJ1-5	NA	NA	TGTGCCAGCAGTAATTCAGGGGCGGGTCAGCCCCAGCATTTT	CASSNSGAGQPQHF
TRBV7-8	TRBJ1-2	TRBD1	few	TGTGCCAGCACCCAGGGGACAGGAACTAACTATGGCTACACCTTC	CASTQGTGTNYGYTF
TRBV6-1	TRBJ1-2	TRBD1	NA	TGTGCCAGCAGTGTAGGGACAGGGGACGGCTATGGCTACACCTTC	CASSVGTGDGYGYTF
TRBV28	TRBJ1-3	NA	NA	TGTGCCAGCAGTCGGGGAATCACTGGAAACACCATATATTTT	CASSRGITGNTIYF
TRBV19	TRBJ2-1	TRBD2	NA	TGTGCCAGTAGTCCGGGGACTAGCGGCCCTTACTACAATGAGCAGTTCTTC	CASSPGTSGPYYNEQFF
TRBV4-1	TRBJ2-7	TRBD2	NA	TGCGCCAGCAGCCAACGGACTAGCGGCTACGAGCAGTACTTC	CASSQRTSGYEQYF
TRBV28	TRBJ2-7	TRBD1	NA	TGTGCCAGCAGATGGGACAGGGAGGCCTACGAGCAGTACTTC	CASRWDREAYEQYF
TRBV9	TRBJ1-5	NA	NA	TGTGCCAGCAGCCCCCACAGGGATAGCAATCAGCCCCAGCATTTT	CASSPHRDSNQPQHF
TRBV9	TRBJ2-1	NA	once	TGTGCCAGCAGCGTATCCGGGAGTGGGAATGAGCAGTTCTTC	CASSVSGSGNEQFF
TRBV28	TRBJ1-4	NA	NA	TGTGCCAGCAGTTTTATAAGGGGTCCTGAAAAACTGTTTTTT	CASSFIRGPEKLFF
TRBV30	TRBJ1-5	NA	NA	TGTGCCTGGAACTCGGGAAGCAATCAGCCCCAGCATTTT	CAWNSGSNQPQHF